This passage covers 29 T cell receptor beta chains from one sample sequenced in a study of T cells after somatic rescue of genetic block. TCRdb keeps only in-frame clones here, not all; method: immunoSEQ multiplex PCR. Altogether about 72,000 clones are present, approximately 91% being singletons, with the ten largest covering approximately 2.9%. Sample: peripheral blood mononuclear cells (PBMCs). All receptors come from a man aged 25 to 45.

The chain has TRBV4-3 and TRBJ2-1; 9 bases agree with TRBD2. The CDR3 spans 15 residues. The germline CDR1 and CDR2 sequences are LGHNA and YSLEER. The J segment lost 6 bases and the V segment lost 1 base, leaving 4 bases of the junction unmatched. The CDR3 bases are TGCGCCAGCAGCCAAGCAGGTAGCGGGAGCAATGAGCAGTTCTTC. Amino acids: CASSQAGSGSNEQFF.

The rearrangement uses TRBV10-2 and TRBJ2-3; TRBD2 agrees at 11 bases. The CDR3 covers 14 residues. Trimming at V came to 6 bases and at J to 6 bases, leaving 5 bases not matched to a gene. Germline lookup yields CDR1 WSHSY and CDR2 SAAADI. The CDR3 nucleotides read TGCGCCAGCAGACTAGCGGGGGTCTCTGATACGCAGTATTTT. Translation: CASRLAGVSDTQYF.

The CDR3 region is CASSLRGQGYTEAFF. The DNA for the CDR3 is TGTGCCAGCAGCTTACGGGGACAGGGCTACACTGAAGCTTTCTTT. This sequence joins TRBV5-5 and TRBJ1-1; 9 bases line up with TRBD1. V lost 2 bases to trimming and J lost 3 bases; unmatched junction nucleotides: 5. Germline assignment: CDR1 SGHKS and CDR2 YYEKEE (reference sequence). CDR3 length equals 15 residues.

The chain carries TRBV25-1 and TRBJ2-4, with no clear D. With 1 base removed from V and 1 base from J, the gap between germline ends came to 14 bases. CDR1 and CDR2 from the germline V gene are MGHDK and SYGVNS. The CDR3 sequence is 17 residues long. CDR3 nucleotide sequence: TGTGCCAGCAGTGAATTGCGACCCACGGACGCCAAAAACATTCAGTACTTC. Amino acids: CASSELRPTDAKNIQYF.

The chain has TRBV9 and TRBJ2-2; D unresolved. CDR3 length equals 13 residues. The V gene lost 0 bases and the J gene lost 3 bases, with 3 bases spanning the gap. Looked up from germline, CDR1 is SGDLS and CDR2 is YYNGEE. The CDR3 loop reads CASSVDDTGELFF. The CDR3, as DNA: TGTGCCAGCAGCGTAGACGACACCGGGGAGCTGTTTTTT.

This chain joins TRBV2 and TRBJ1-2; D perhaps matches TRBD1 (6 bases). Per the germline V gene, CDR1 is SNHLY and CDR2 is FYNNEI. CDR3 length: 15 amino acids. Trimming shortened V by 3 bases and J by 2 bases, and 13 bases separated the two germline ends. Here the CDR3 reads CASSERAGANYGYTF. For the CDR3, the DNA is TGTGCCAGCAGTGAGCGGGCAGGGGCGAACTATGGCTACACCTTC.

The rearrangement uses TRBV5-1 and TRBJ2-5; 10 nucleotides match TRBD2. V dropped 2 bases and J dropped 2; count of bases not matched to a gene: 6. This CDR3 has 16 amino acids. Germline CDR1 reads SGHRS; CDR2 reads YFSETQ. The chain's CDR3 is CASSFLAGVEQETQYF. In nucleotides, the CDR3 is TGCGCCAGCAGCTTTCTAGCGGGAGTGGAGCAAGAGACCCAGTACTTC. Based on the CDR3 plus reference TRBV5-1 and TRBJ2-5, the full variable domain is KAGVTQTPRYLIKTRGQQVTLSCSPISGHRSVSWYQQTPGQGLQFLFEYFSETQRNKGNFPGRFSGRQFSNSRSEMNVSTLELGDSALYLCASSFLAGVEQETQYFGPGTRLLVL.

The rearrangement joins TRBV21-1 to TRBJ2-1; TRBD1 is the table's D call, not checked against the DNA. TRBV21-1 is a pseudogene segment. The CDR3 loop spans 19 amino acids. CDR3: CASSKGGHLGRSSYNEQFF. CDR3 coding DNA: TGTGCCAGCAGCAAAGGGGGGCATCTAGGGCGGAGCTCCTACAATGAGCAGTTCTTC.

In this sample, this clone turned up a few times. V usage is TRBV6-4 and J usage is TRBJ2-6; D is possibly TRBD2 (5 bases). Trimming pared 7 bases from V and 4 bases from J, leaving 14 bases between. The CDR3 is 15 residues long. Looked up from germline, CDR1 is MRHNA and CDR2 is SNTAGT. CDR3 DNA sequence: TGTGCCAGCAAATCCGAGGGTGCCGGGGCCAACGTCCTGACTTTC. Amino acid sequence: CASKSEGAGANVLTF.

This chain links TRBV28 with TRBJ2-1; 8 bases align to TRBD2. The germline V gene has CDR1 MDHEN and CDR2 SYDVKM. The length of the CDR3 is 15 residues. With V trimmed by 1 base and J by 2 bases, 1 base remained unmatched. The CDR3 DNA reads TGTGCCAGCAGTTTATCTAGCGGGCCCTACAATGAGCAGTTCTTC. This codes for CASSLSSGPYNEQFF.

The rearrangement uses TRBV10-2 and TRBJ2-7; 10 bases match TRBD1. With V trimmed by 2 bases and J by 1 base, 8 bases remained unmatched. The CDR3 extends over 17 amino acids. The germline CDR1 and CDR2 sequences are WSHSY and SAAADI. The CDR3 nucleotides are TGCGCCAGCAGTGAGCCCCAGGGACAGGGGTTTTCCTACGAGCAGTACTTC. It yields the protein CASSEPQGQGFSYEQYF.

The chain combines TRBV7-2 with TRBJ2-3, with a tentative D call TRBD1 (5 bases). V was cut by 3 bases and J by 3 bases, with 10 bases left in between. The CDR3 loop spans 14 amino acids. CDR1 is SGHTA, CDR2 FQGNSA, per germline. The CDR3 spells CASSLGRTTDTQYF. CDR3 DNA sequence: TGTGCCAGCAGCTTGGGGCGTACTACAGATACGCAGTATTTT. Based on the CDR3 plus reference TRBV7-2 and TRBJ2-3, the full variable domain is GAGVSQSPSNKVTEKGKDVELRCDPISGHTALYWYRQSLGQGLEFLIYFQGNSAPDKSGLPSDRFSAERTGGSVSTLTIQRTQQEDSAVYLCASSLGRTTDTQYFGPGTRLTVL.

This clone was observed a single time. The chain combines TRBV30 with TRBJ2-7, with D hard to call. Germline values: CDR1 GTSNPN, CDR2 SVGIG (reference sequence). This CDR3 is 11 amino acids long. Trimming removed 2 bases at V and 4 bases at J, with 6 bases between. The CDR3, as DNA: TGTGCCTGGAGTCCCCGGTACGAGCAGTACTTC. It codes for CAWSPRYEQYF.

This chain joins TRBV4-1 and TRBJ2-3; D uncertain. The CDR3 covers 12 residues. Trimming stripped 2 bases from V and 6 bases from J, with 6 bases between. Germline V lookup: CDR1 MGHRA, CDR2 YSYEKL. The CDR3 protein is CASSQFSDTQYF. DNA of the CDR3: TGCGCCAGCAGCCAATTTAGTGATACGCAGTATTTT.

The rearrangement links TRBV15 to TRBJ1-1; D not resolved. This CDR3 is 12 amino acids long. The V gene lost 1 base and the J gene lost 7 bases, with 7 bases spanning the gap. The germline gives CDR1 LNHNV, CDR2 YYDKDF (reference sequence). The CDR3 here is CATSRGDREAFF. CDR3 in DNA: TGTGCCACCAGCAGAGGGGATCGTGAAGCTTTCTTT.

This sequence joins TRBV7-9 and TRBJ1-4; 7 bases match TRBD1. V gave up 1 base and J gave up 4 bases; unmatched junction bases: 15. Germline assignment: CDR1 SEHNR and CDR2 FQNEAQ (reference sequence). The CDR3 loop spans 19 amino acids. The CDR3 DNA reads as TGTGCCAGCAGCTTAGGACTGGACAGGTCGAAGGGCCGTAATGAAAAACTGTTTTTT. Residues: CASSLGLDRSKGRNEKLFF.

The rearrangement links TRBV13 to TRBJ2-7; D uncertain. CDR3 length: 14 amino acids. V was shortened by 1 base and J by 1 base, with 8 bases between the two germline ends. The germline CDR1 and CDR2 sequences are PRHDT and FYEKMQ (reference sequence). Written as DNA, the CDR3 is TGTGCCAGCAGCTTAGTTGGCCGTTCCTACGAGCAGTACTTC. Amino acid sequence: CASSLVGRSYEQYF.

The chain uses TRBV11-2 and TRBJ2-3; 12 bases align to TRBD2. Germline assignment: CDR1 SGHAT and CDR2 FQNNGV. The CDR3 covers 18 residues. Losses at the gene ends were 1 base for V and 5 bases for J; bases not matched to a gene: 10. The CDR3 is CASSLGLTSGGQGDTQYF. For the CDR3, the DNA is TGTGCCAGCAGCTTAGGACTGACTAGCGGGGGCCAGGGAGATACGCAGTATTTT.

The chain couples TRBV15 to TRBJ2-7, with 8 bases aligning to TRBD1. CDR1 and CDR2 from the germline V gene are LNHNV and YYDKDF (reference sequence). V shed 5 bases and J 2 bases; nucleotides not matched to a gene: 8. CDR3 length: 15 amino acids. The CDR3: CATSGDRTGTYEQYF. CDR3 bases: TGTGCCACCAGCGGGGACCGGACAGGGACCTACGAGCAGTACTTC.

V usage is TRBV28 and J usage is TRBJ2-7, with TRBD1 matching 10 bases. V shed 6 bases and J 2 bases; nucleotides not matched to a gene: 4. The CDR3 totals 14 residues. Germline V gene lookup returns CDR1 MDHEN and CDR2 SYDVKM. The CDR3 nucleotides are TGTGCCAGCAGAAGGACAGGGGGTACCTACGAGCAGTACTTC. Its translation: CASRRTGGTYEQYF. Full variable domain (outside the CDR3, taken from reference TRBV28 and TRBJ2-7): DVKVTQSSRYLVKRTGEKVFLECVQDMDHENMFWYRQDPGLGLRLIYFSYDVKMKEKGDIPEGYSVSREKKERFSLILESASTNQTSMYLCASRRTGGTYEQYFGPGTRLTVT.

The chain carries TRBV16 and TRBJ1-2; the D gene is possibly TRBD1 (5 bases). CDR3 length: 16 amino acids. With 2 bases removed from V and 0 bases from J, the gap between germline ends came to 13 bases. CDR1 and CDR2 (germline): KGHSY, FQNENV. The CDR3 DNA sequence: TGTGCCAGCAGCCAACAGGGCCCCCAACCTAACTATGGCTACACCTTC. Its protein product is CASSQQGPQPNYGYTF.

The chain combines TRBV5-4 with TRBJ2-7; weak D call: TRBD2 (5 bases). Germline V gene sequence: CDR1 SGHNT, CDR2 YYREEE (reference sequence). Trimming pared 2 bases from V and 7 bases from J, leaving 13 bases between. The CDR3 runs to 13 residues. CDR3 coding DNA: TGTGCCAGCAGCTTCGGACCGGGGTTTGAGCAGTACTTC. This encodes CASSFGPGFEQYF.

This clone occurred once. The chain combines TRBV6-1 with TRBJ2-1; 12 bases line up with TRBD2. Germline V CDR1 and CDR2: MNHNS, SASEGT. With V trimmed by 1 base and J by 0 bases, 10 bases remained unmatched. The length of the CDR3 is 20 residues. The DNA of the CDR3 is TGTGCCAGCAGTGAAGGGCACTATCTAGCGGGAGGGAGCTCCTACAATGAGCAGTTCTTC. Encoded protein: CASSEGHYLAGGSSYNEQFF.

By share, this clone ranks as medium-sized. This sequence joins TRBV27 and TRBJ2-1; 7 bases are a match to TRBD2. Germline trimming cut 1 base from V and 5 bases from J; bases unmatched to any gene: 5. Germline V gene sequence: CDR1 MNHEY, CDR2 SMNVEV (reference sequence). The CDR3 consists of 15 residues. CDR3 amino acids: CASSLWASGNNEQFF. CDR3 sequence (DNA): TGTGCCAGCAGTTTATGGGCTAGCGGAAACAATGAGCAGTTCTTC.

The V and J genes are TRBV28 and TRBJ1-3; tentatively, D is TRBD1 (5 bases). Trimming stripped 6 bases from V and 2 bases from J, with 14 bases between. Germline CDR1 MDHEN, CDR2 SYDVKM. CDR3 size: 15 residues. CDR3: CASSPIVRAGNTIYF. CDR3 sequence (DNA): TGTGCCAGCAGCCCCATCGTCAGGGCTGGAAACACCATATATTTT.

This chain joins TRBV4-1 and TRBJ2-4, with TRBD1 matching 7 bases. This CDR3 has 16 amino acids. V shed 1 base, J shed 1 base, and the junction held 4 bases outside the gene matches. Looked up from germline, CDR1 is MGHRA and CDR2 is YSYEKL. CDR3 sequence reads: CASSQVGRGAKNIQYF. The CDR3 nucleotides are TGCGCCAGCAGCCAAGTCGGCAGGGGGGCCAAAAACATTCAGTACTTC.

The rearrangement uses TRBV11-3 and TRBJ2-5; possibly TRBD2 for D (6 bases). The J call may be in error: the DNA end matches TRBJ2-7 better. Germline lookup yields CDR1 SGHNT and CDR2 YENEEA. This CDR3 is 18 amino acids long. The CDR3 spells CASSSGAGGTPDFYEQYF. CDR3 DNA sequence: TGTGCCAGCAGCTCCGGGGCTGGCGGGACCCCTGATTTTTACGAGCAGTACTTC.

The chain links TRBV6-1 to TRBJ1-4; 9 bases map to TRBD1. J gave up 8 bases and V 4 bases, and 5 bases lay outside the gene matches. Germline V gives CDR1 MNHNS, CDR2 SASEGT. The CDR3 is 14 amino acids. This chain's CDR3 is CASSGGQGLEKLFF. The DNA of the CDR3 is TGTGCCAGCAGTGGGGGACAGGGACTCGAAAAACTGTTTTTT.

This chain connects TRBV7-8 to TRBJ1-3; 8 bases fit TRBD1. Trimming cost V 3 bases and J 0 bases; bases outside gene matches: 1. Germline V gene sequence: CDR1 SGHVS, CDR2 FQNEAQ. The CDR3 extends over 15 amino acids. This chain's CDR3 is CASSLGQASGNTIYF. The CDR3 bases are TGTGCCAGCAGCTTGGGACAGGCCTCTGGAAACACCATATATTTT.